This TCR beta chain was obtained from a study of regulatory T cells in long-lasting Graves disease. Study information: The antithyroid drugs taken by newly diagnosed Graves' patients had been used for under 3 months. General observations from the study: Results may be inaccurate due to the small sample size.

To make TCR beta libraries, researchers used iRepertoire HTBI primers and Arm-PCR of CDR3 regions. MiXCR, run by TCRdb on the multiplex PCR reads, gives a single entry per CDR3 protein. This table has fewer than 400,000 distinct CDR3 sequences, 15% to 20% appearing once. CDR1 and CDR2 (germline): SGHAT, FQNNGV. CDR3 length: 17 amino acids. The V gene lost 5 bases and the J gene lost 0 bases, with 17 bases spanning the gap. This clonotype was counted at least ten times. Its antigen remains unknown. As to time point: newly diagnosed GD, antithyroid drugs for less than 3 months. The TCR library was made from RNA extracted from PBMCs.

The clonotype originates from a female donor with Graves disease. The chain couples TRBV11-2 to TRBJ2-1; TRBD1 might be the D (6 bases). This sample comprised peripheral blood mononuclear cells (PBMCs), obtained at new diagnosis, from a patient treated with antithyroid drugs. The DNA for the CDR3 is TGTGCCAGCAGCCCACTGCCTCCACAGGGCTCCTACAATGAGCAGTTCTTC. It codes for CASSPLPPQGSYNEQFF.